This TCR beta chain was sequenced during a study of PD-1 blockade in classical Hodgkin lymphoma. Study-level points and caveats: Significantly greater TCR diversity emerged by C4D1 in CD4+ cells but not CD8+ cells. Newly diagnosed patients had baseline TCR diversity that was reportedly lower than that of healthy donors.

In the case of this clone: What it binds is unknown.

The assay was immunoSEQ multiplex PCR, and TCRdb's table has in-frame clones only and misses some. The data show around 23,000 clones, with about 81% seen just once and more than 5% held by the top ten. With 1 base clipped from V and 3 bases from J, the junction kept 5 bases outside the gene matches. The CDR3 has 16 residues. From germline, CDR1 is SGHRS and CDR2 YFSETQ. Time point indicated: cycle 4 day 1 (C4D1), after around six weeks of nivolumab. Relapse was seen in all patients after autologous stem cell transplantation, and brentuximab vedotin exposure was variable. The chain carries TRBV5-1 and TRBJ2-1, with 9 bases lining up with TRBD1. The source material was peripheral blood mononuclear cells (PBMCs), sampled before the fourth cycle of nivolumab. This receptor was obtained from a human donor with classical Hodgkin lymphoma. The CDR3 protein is CASSLRTGVRYNEQFF. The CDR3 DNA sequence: TGCGCCAGCAGCTTGAGGACAGGGGTCCGCTACAATGAGCAGTTCTTC.